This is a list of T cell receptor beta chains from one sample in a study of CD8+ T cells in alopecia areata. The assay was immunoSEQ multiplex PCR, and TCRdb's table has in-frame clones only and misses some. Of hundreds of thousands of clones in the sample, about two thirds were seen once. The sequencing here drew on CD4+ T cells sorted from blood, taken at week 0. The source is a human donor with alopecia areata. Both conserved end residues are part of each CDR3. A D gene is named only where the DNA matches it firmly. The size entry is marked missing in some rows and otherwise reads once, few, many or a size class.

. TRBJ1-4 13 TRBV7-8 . CASSSNRLEELFF TGTGCCAGCAGCTCGAACCGTCTTGAGGAACTGTTTTTT
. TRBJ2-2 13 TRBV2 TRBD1 CASSVQGHGELFF TGTGCCAGCAGTGTACAGGGGCACGGGGAGCTGTTTTTT
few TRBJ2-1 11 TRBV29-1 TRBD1 CSAGGYNEQFF TGCAGCGCAGGGGGATACAATGAGCAGTTCTTC
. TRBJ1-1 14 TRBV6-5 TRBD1 CASNLGQGGTEAFF TGTGCCAGCAACCTAGGACAGGGTGGCACTGAAGCTTTCTTT
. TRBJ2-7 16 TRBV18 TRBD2 CASSVLGGEALGEQYF TGTGCCAGCTCCGTCCTGGGAGGGGAAGCTCTAGGAGAGCAGTACTTC
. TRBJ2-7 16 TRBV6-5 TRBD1 CASSYRGQGVGYEQYF TGTGCCAGCAGTTATCGGGGACAGGGAGTAGGGTACGAGCAGTACTTC
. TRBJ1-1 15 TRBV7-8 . CASSSTLLGHTEAFF TGTGCCAGCAGCTCGACACTATTGGGGCACACTGAAGCTTTCTTT
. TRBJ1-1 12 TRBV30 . CAWRGMNTEAFF TGTGCCTGGAGGGGGATGAACACTGAAGCTTTCTTT
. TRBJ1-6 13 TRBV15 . CATSTGRVSPLHF TGTGCCACCAGCACCGGTAGGGTTTCACCCCTCCACTTT
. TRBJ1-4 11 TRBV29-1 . CSAEVDEKLFF TGCAGCGCGGAGGTGGATGAAAAACTGTTTTTT
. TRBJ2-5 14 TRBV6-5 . CASSYSGSGGAQYF TGTGCCAGCAGTTACTCCGGTTCCGGAGGGGCCCAGTACTTC
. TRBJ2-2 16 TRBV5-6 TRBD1 CASSLDRGYNTGELFF TGTGCCAGCAGCTTGGACAGGGGCTACAACACCGGGGAGCTGTTTTTT
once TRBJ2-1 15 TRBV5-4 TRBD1 CASSWDRGTYNEQFF TGTGCCAGCAGTTGGGACAGGGGGACCTACAATGAGCAGTTCTTC
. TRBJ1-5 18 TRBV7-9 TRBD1 CASSLAERQGASNQPQHF TGTGCCAGCAGCTTAGCGGAGAGACAGGGGGCGTCCAATCAGCCCCAGCATTTT
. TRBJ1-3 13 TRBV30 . CAWTIFSGNTIYF TGTGCCTGGACCATCTTCTCTGGAAACACCATATATTTT
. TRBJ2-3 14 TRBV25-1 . CASSVNVFTDTQYF TGTGCCAGCAGTGTAAACGTCTTCACAGATACGCAGTATTTT
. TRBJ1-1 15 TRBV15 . CATSRVGGMNTEAFF TGTGCCACCAGCAGAGTTGGGGGCATGAACACTGAAGCTTTCTTT
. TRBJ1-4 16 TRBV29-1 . CSVDLGMQATNEKLFF TGCAGCGTTGATTTGGGGATGCAAGCAACTAATGAAAAACTGTTTTTT
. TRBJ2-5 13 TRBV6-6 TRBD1 CASSHNRGETQYF TGTGCCAGCAGCCATAACAGGGGAGAGACCCAGTACTTC
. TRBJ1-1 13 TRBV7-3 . CASSLLTTTEAFF TGTGCCAGCAGCTTACTCACGACAACTGAAGCTTTCTTT
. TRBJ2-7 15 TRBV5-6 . CASSFRGQGHYEQYF TGTGCCAGCAGCTTCCGGGGCCAGGGGCACTACGAGCAGTACTTC
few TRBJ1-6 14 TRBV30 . CATNAALGNSPLHF TGTGCCACAAACGCCGCGTTGGGTAATTCACCCCTCCACTTT
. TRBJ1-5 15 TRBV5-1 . CASSLDSREAQPQHF TGCGCCAGCAGCTTGGATTCCAGGGAGGCTCAGCCCCAGCATTTT
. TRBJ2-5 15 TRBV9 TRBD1 CASSFRTGGRETQYF TGTGCCAGCAGCTTTCGGACAGGGGGCAGAGAGACCCAGTACTTC
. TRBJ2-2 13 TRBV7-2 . CASSPQPTGELFF TGTGCCAGCAGCCCCCAGCCCACCGGGGAGCTGTTTTTT
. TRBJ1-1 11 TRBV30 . CAWRNRAEAFF TGTGCCTGGAGAAACAGGGCTGAAGCTTTCTTT
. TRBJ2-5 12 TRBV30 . CAWSWGGETQYF TGTGCCTGGAGCTGGGGAGGAGAGACCCAGTACTTC
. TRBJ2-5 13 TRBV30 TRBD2 CAWSRGGQETQYF TGTGCCTGGAGCCGGGGGGGCCAAGAGACCCAGTACTTC
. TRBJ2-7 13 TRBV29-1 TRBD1 CSVTSTGAYEQYF TGCAGCGTTACATCTACAGGGGCCTACGAGCAGTACTTC
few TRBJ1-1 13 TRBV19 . CASSIAGETEAFF TGTGCCAGTAGTATCGCAGGGGAGACTGAAGCTTTCTTT
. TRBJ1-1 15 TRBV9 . CASSPRERMNTEAFF TGTGCCAGCAGCCCCCGGGAGAGAATGAACACTGAAGCTTTCTTT
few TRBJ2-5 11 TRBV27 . CASSSSETQYF .
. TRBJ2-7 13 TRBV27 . CASRRAAGYEQYF TGTGCCAGCCGTCGGGCCGCCGGCTACGAGCAGTACTTC